The 10 T cell receptor beta chains listed next were all sequenced from one sample in a study of T cells in Graves' hyperthyroidism and ophthalmopathy. Amplification targeted TCR beta CDR3 regions from RNA transcripts. The study used the HTBI primer set for a first-round RT-PCR of the TCR CDR3. TCRdb analysed the multiplex PCR reads with MiXCR anew, one entry per CDR3 protein. The sample contains around 620,000 distinct CDR3 sequences, about 43% of which appear only once. Sequencing was carried out using peripheral blood or thyroid tissue (not recorded which). The receptor source for this set is an adult woman with Graves' disease, either hyperthyroidism or ophthalmopathy (not recorded which).

The chain carries TRBV25-1 and TRBJ1-1, with D uncertain. The germline V gene encodes CDR1 MGHDK and CDR2 SYGVNS. The CDR3 has 13 amino acids. V shed 6 bases and J shed 7 bases, with 15 bases lying between them. The CDR3 spells CASSHRGALEAFF. CDR3 DNA sequence: TGTGCCAGCAGCCATCGGGGTGCTCTTGAAGCTTTCTTT.

The CDR3: CASSWRQGRGEKLFF. The CDR3 DNA reads TGTGCCAGCAGCTGGAGACAGGGGAGAGGTGAAAAACTGTTTTTT. The V call is TRBV7-2, the J call TRBJ1-4, with 8 bases that match TRBD1. The germline V gene has CDR1 SGHTA and CDR2 FQGNSA. The J segment lost 7 bases and the V segment lost 4 bases, leaving 8 bases of the junction unmatched. This CDR3 region has 15 residues.

The table lists this clonotype with many counts. This chain links TRBV7-3 with TRBJ1-2, with D possibly TRBD1 on 6 matching bases. The germline V and J ends were trimmed by 5 bases and 5 bases, with 21 bases remaining between them. Germline CDR1 and CDR2: SGHTA and FQGTGA. This CDR3 has 16 residues. CDR3 in DNA: TGTGCCAGCAGCCCCGCGGCAGGGGACTTATTTTATGGCTACACCTTC. It yields the protein CASSPAAGDLFYGYTF.

The V call is TRBV18, the J call TRBJ1-1; possible D gene TRBD1, 5 bases. The CDR3 spans 13 residues. V was shortened by 2 bases and J by 5 bases, with 9 bases between the two germline ends. The germline V gene has CDR1 KGHSH and CDR2 LQKENI. CDR3 protein: CASSPAGRTEAFF. Written as DNA, the CDR3 is TGTGCCAGCTCACCAGCGGGACGGACTGAAGCTTTCTTT.

The V call is TRBV15, the J call TRBJ1-4, with 7 bases lining up with TRBD1. Germline CDR1 is LNHNV and CDR2 is YYDKDF (reference sequence). With 5 bases clipped from V and 10 bases from J, the junction kept 7 bases outside the gene matches. The length of the CDR3 is 13 residues. The CDR3: CATSRDRVGKLFF. The DNA for the CDR3 is TGTGCCACCAGCCGCGACAGGGTTGGAAAACTGTTTTTT.

A remark on this clonotype: One end of the junction varies from germline; a read error may be responsible. The chain links TRBV5-1 to TRBJ1-6; D remains unclear. The CDR3 covers 17 residues. Germline CDR1 is SGHRS and CDR2 is YFSETQ. The CDR3 DNA follows: TGCGCCAGCAGCTTGGTTGGCGAGGACTCCTGTAATTCACCCCTCCACTTT. Residues: CASSLVGEDSCNSPLHF.

This clonotype has a count of ten or more. The chain is built from TRBV6-2 or TRBV6-3 and TRBJ1-5; TRBD1 matches 8 bases. The CDR3 covers 13 residues. Germline CDR1 and CDR2: MNHEY and SVGEGT. V dropped 7 bases and J dropped 7; count of bases not matched to a gene: 6. CDR3 sequence: CASTLQGAQPQHF. The CDR3 DNA reads TGTGCCAGCACCCTCCAGGGGGCACAGCCCCAGCATTTT.

This clonotype occurred a few times. The genes are TRBV7-9 and TRBJ2-7; D is possibly TRBD1 (5 bases). V dropped 6 bases and J dropped 5 bases, with 14 bases sitting between them. CDR3 size: 13 residues. Germline CDR1 is SEHNR and CDR2 is FQNEAQ (reference sequence). The CDR3 spells CASSLQGFDEQYF. The CDR3 nucleotides read TGTGCCAGCAGTTTGCAGGGTTTTGACGAGCAGTACTTC. The variable domain in full, completed from reference TRBV7-9 and TRBJ2-7, reads DTGVSQNPRHKITKRGQNVTFRCDPISEHNRLYWYRQTLGQGPEFLTYFQNEAQLEKSRLLSDRFSAERPKGSFSTLEIQRTEQGDSAMYLCASSLQGFDEQYFGPGTRLTVT.

This clonotype showed up many times. The genes are TRBV5-4 and TRBJ2-7, with D uncertain. V was shortened by 2 bases and J by 6 bases, with 12 bases between the two germline ends. The V gene's germline CDR1 is SGHNT and CDR2 YYREEE (reference sequence). CDR3 length: 13 amino acids. CDR3 nucleotides: TGTGCCAGCAGCTTAGTGTCCGTGGGCGAGCAGTACTTC. Translated: CASSLVSVGEQYF.

The chain employs TRBV10-3 and TRBJ2-6, with D maybe TRBD1 (5 bases). This CDR3 is built from 17 residues. Trimming took 11 bases from V and 0 from J, leaving 20 bases between them. Germline V gives CDR1 ENHRY, CDR2 SYGVKD. The DNA for the CDR3 is TGTGCCTCCCGAGACTCAACAGGATTCTCTGGGGCCAACGTCCTGACTTTC. Its translation: CASRDSTGFSGANVLTF.